The next 10 T cell receptor beta chains were all read from a single sample in a study of monozygotic twins with inflammatory bowel disease. TCRdb reprocessed the 5' RACE reads and reports one entry per CDR3 protein, with no DNA. The table gives about 160,000 distinct CDR3 sequences; the top ten clones make up approximately 2.4% of it. Sequencing was carried out using blood. These receptors originate from a human donor with ulcerative colitis or Crohn's disease, or a healthy co-twin of an affected twin (not recorded which).

The gene calls are TRBV6-1 and TRBJ1-5; TCRdb selects TRBD1, and the lack of DNA leaves this call unchecked. The CDR3 extends over 15 amino acids. Germline V gives CDR1 MNHNS, CDR2 SASEGT. The chain's CDR3 is CASSPRDAYNQPQHF.

The chain is built from TRBV5-1 and TRBJ2-3; the D call of TRBD2 rests on TCRdb alone, since no DNA is present to check it. The CDR3 is 15 residues long. The germline V gene has CDR1 SGHRS and CDR2 YFSETQ. The CDR3: CASSLKRGSTDTQYF.

V usage is TRBV6-5 and J usage is TRBJ1-1; TCRdb reports TRBD1, a call that lacks DNA to check it against. The CDR3 length is 18 residues. From germline, CDR1 is MNHEY and CDR2 SVGAGI. The CDR3 sequence is CASSYNPRTGQGRPEAFF.

This chain joins TRBV20-1 and TRBJ2-5; the TRBD1 assignment by TCRdb is unverifiable without DNA. CDR1 is DFQATT, CDR2 SNEGSKA, per germline (reference sequence). CDR3 length equals 14 residues. The CDR3 reads CSALQDTAQETQYF.

This chain joins TRBV29-1 and TRBJ2-1; without DNA, the TCRdb call of TRBD1 cannot be checked. Germline CDR1 reads SQVTM; CDR2 reads ANQGSEA. The CDR3 runs to 13 residues. CDR3 residues: CSVEDFRGTEQFF.

The rearrangement links TRBV21-1 to TRBJ1-1; the D call from TCRdb, TRBD1, cannot be confirmed without DNA. TRBV21-1 is classified as a pseudogene. The CDR3 length is 18 residues. This CDR3 is CASSKETPVGRTYTEAFF.

The V call is TRBV6-5, the J call TRBJ2-5; TCRdb gives TRBD1 as the D gene, but with no DNA this cannot be confirmed. CDR1 and CDR2 (germline): MNHEY, SVGAGI. This CDR3 has 16 residues. The CDR3 is CASSYSAGQGGETQYF.

V and J are TRBV20-1 and TRBJ1-6; TCRdb's D call of TRBD1 is untestable without DNA. Germline CDR1 DFQATT, CDR2 SNEGSKA (reference sequence). The CDR3 contains 16 residues. The CDR3 here is CSARDRGDRDDSPLHF.

The gene calls are TRBV11-3 and TRBJ2-2. Germline values: CDR1 SGHNT, CDR2 YENEEA. The CDR3 has 15 amino acids. CDR3: CASSLVGAYTGELFF.

The chain is built from TRBV11-2 and TRBJ2-1; the TCRdb call, TRBD1, lacks DNA for checking. The CDR3 is made up of 14 amino acids. The V gene's germline CDR1 is SGHAT and CDR2 FQNNGV. This CDR3 reads CASSLAGGHNEQFF.